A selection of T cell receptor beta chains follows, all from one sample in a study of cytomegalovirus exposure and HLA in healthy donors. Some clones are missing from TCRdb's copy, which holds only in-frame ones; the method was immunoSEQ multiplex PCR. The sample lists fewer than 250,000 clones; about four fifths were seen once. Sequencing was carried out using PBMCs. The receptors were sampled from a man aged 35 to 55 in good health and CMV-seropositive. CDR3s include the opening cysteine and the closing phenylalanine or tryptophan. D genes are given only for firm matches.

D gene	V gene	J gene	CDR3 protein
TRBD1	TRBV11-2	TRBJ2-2	CASSPTPGQGLTGELFF
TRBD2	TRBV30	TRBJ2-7	CAWSRLAGEEQYF
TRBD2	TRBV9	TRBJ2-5	CASSPRYLYREGTQYF
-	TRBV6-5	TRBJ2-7	CASSEVHVAPEQYF
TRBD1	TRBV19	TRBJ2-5	CASSTNDRAETQYF
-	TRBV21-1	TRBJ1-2	CASSITGYGYTF
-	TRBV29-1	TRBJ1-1	CSVGGITEAFF
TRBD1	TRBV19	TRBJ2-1	CASGQGPHEQFF
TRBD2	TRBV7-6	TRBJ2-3	CASSLVGGRADTQYF
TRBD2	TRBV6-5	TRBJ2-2	CASSDGGGVGELFF
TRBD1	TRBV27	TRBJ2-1	CASSWDRALGGEQFF
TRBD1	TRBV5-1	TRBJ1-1	CASSSSLSTGAGTEAFF
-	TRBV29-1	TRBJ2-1	CSVEVPGRINNEQFF
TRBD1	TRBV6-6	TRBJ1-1	CASSSSDRQAFF
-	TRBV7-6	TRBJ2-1	CASSLEVQSSYNEQFF
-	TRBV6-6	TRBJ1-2	CASSATGKRGYTF
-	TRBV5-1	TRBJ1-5	CASSLWRGQPQHF
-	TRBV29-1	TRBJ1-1	CSVARSEAFF
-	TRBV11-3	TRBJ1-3	CASSSRDTIYF
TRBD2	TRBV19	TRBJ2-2	CASSIRGGRGRELFF
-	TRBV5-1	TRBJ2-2	CASSSNTGSDGELFF
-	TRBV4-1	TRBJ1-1	CASRSNMNTEAFF
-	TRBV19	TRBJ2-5	CASSNGASAETQYF
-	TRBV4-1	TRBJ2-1	CASSQGAQTSYNEQFF
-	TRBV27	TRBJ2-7	CASSFSGIGEQYF
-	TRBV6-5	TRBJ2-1	CASSGGRVDGQFF
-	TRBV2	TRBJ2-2	CASSEFEYGELFF
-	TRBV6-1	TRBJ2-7	CASRQGYEQYF
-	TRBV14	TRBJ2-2	CASSQTASMNTGELFF
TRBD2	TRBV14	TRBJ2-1	CASSPVLAGGRNEQFF
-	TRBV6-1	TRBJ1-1	CASSPRDWDTEAFF
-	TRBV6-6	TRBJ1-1	CASSPSGTEAFF
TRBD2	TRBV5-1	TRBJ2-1	CASSSGTTHNEQFF
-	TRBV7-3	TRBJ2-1	CASSSVVYGQSSYNEQFF